Presented here are 32 T cell receptor beta chains from one specimen sequenced in a study of CD8 T cells in Susac syndrome. A quantity of about 0.5 to 1 ug RNA underwent reverse transcription using random hexamers. Via MiXCR, TCRdb re-called the immunoSEQ multiplex PCR reads, giving one row per CDR3 protein. Counted here are more than 150,000 distinct CDR3 sequences, over 85% occurring once; the ten biggest clones make up around 0.21%. The sample taken for sequencing was CD8+ T cells from PBMCs. These TCRs come from a human donor with multiple sclerosis.

V and J are TRBV7-9 and TRBJ2-7, with D unclear. The CDR3 has 13 residues. Germline V lookup: CDR1 SEHNR, CDR2 FQNEAQ (reference sequence). Trimming took 2 bases from V and 1 from J, leaving 6 bases between them. CDR3 amino acids: CASSLNPSYEQYF. The CDR3 DNA reads as TGTGCCAGCAGCTTAAATCCGTCCTACGAGCAGTACTTC.

The CDR3 bases are TGCAGTGCCCCGACCCCTGGGCGGCGGAGGGGTGGCTACACCTTC. The encoded protein is CSAPTPGRRRGGYTF. This rearrangement joins TRBV20-1 to TRBJ1-2; D perhaps matches TRBD1 (5 bases). This CDR3 is 15 amino acids long. Germline V gene sequence: CDR1 DFQATT, CDR2 SNEGSKA (reference sequence). The germline V and J ends were trimmed by 6 bases and 7 bases, with 24 bases remaining between them.

This clonotype was detected only once. The V call is TRBV7-3, the J call TRBJ1-1, with D perhaps TRBD1 (5 bases). V was clipped by 1 base and J by 1 base, with 13 bases between them. The CDR3 contains 16 residues. The germline gives CDR1 SGHTA, CDR2 FQGTGA. The CDR3 spells CASSLIALGGNTEAFF. In DNA, the CDR3 is TGTGCCAGCAGCTTAATCGCCCTGGGGGGGAACACTGAAGCTTTCTTT.

The chain is built from TRBV19 and TRBJ2-3; D may be TRBD1 (6 bases). Trimming removed 2 bases from V and 4 bases from J, with 19 bases in between. This CDR3 contains 17 residues. Germline V gene lookup returns CDR1 LNHDA and CDR2 SQIVND (reference sequence). The CDR3 here is CASSISGEGVPADTQYF. The CDR3 DNA sequence: TGTGCCAGTAGTATAAGCGGAGAGGGGGTCCCGGCAGATACGCAGTATTTT.

V gene TRBV20-1 combines with J gene TRBJ2-7; D remains ambiguous. The CDR3 totals 13 residues. Germline V gene data show CDR1 as DFQATT and CDR2 as SNEGSKA (reference sequence). Trimming took 0 bases from V and 0 from J, leaving 6 bases between them. The CDR3 coding sequence is TGCAGTGCTAGAGATGACTTCTCCTACGAGCAGTACTTC. This translates into CSARDDFSYEQYF.

This sequence joins TRBV12-3 or TRBV12-4 and TRBJ1-5; 7 bases are a match to TRBD1. The CDR3 loop spans 15 amino acids. After removal of 2 bases from V and 4 bases from J, the junction contained 5 bases not matched to a gene. The CDR3 region is CASSLSGQPNQPQHF. In DNA form, the CDR3 reads TGTGCCAGCAGTTTATCGGGACAGCCAAATCAGCCCCAGCATTTT.

The chain combines TRBV3-1 with TRBJ2-7, with 7 nucleotides matching TRBD2. This CDR3 comprises 16 residues. Germline V gene sequence: CDR1 LGHDT, CDR2 YNNKEL (reference sequence). Losses at the gene ends were 4 bases for V and 3 bases for J; bases not matched to a gene: 12. CDR3 DNA sequence: TGTGCCAGCAGCCCCAATTCAGCGGGGCCTCTCTACGAGCAGTACTTC. It yields the protein CASSPNSAGPLYEQYF.

The chain combines TRBV15 with TRBJ1-5; D perhaps matches TRBD1 (5 bases). Trimming stripped 1 base from V and 7 bases from J, with 8 bases between. The CDR3 spans 13 residues. CDR1 LNHNV and CDR2 YYDKDF come from the germline V gene (reference sequence). The CDR3: CATSRVGVQPQHF. The DNA for the CDR3 is TGTGCCACCAGCAGAGTGGGGGTACAGCCCCAGCATTTT.

V and J are TRBV14 and TRBJ2-3, with D uncertain. The V gene's germline CDR1 is SGHDN and CDR2 FVKESK. The CDR3 length is 15 residues. Trimming removed 1 base at V and 2 bases at J, with 10 bases between. The CDR3 sequence: CASSQGVLSTDTQYF. The CDR3 DNA reads TGTGCCAGCAGCCAAGGGGTACTTTCCACAGATACGCAGTATTTT.

V gene TRBV3-1 combines with J gene TRBJ1-5; 8 nucleotides align to TRBD1. V was pared by 3 bases and J by 7 bases, with 11 bases of the junction left unmatched. The CDR3 covers 16 residues. Germline V CDR1 and CDR2: LGHDT, YNNKEL (reference sequence). CDR3 protein: CASSQGLTGVGQPQHF. CDR3 sequence (DNA): TGTGCCAGCAGCCAGGGGCTGACAGGGGTGGGCCAGCCCCAGCATTTT.

This clonotype was detected once. The DNA for the CDR3 is TGTGCCAGCAGTCCACTAGCGGGGGTTAACAATGAGCAGTTCTTC. Translated, it gives CASSPLAGVNNEQFF. The J gene is TRBJ2-1, the V gene TRBV27; 11 bases fit TRBD2. This CDR3 has 15 residues. V shed 5 bases, J shed 5 bases, and the junction held 5 bases outside the gene matches. The germline V gene encodes CDR1 MNHEY and CDR2 SMNVEV (reference sequence).

The chain joins TRBV27 to TRBJ2-7; D not certain. Germline values: CDR1 MNHEY, CDR2 SMNVEV (reference sequence). Between the trimmed V and J ends, which lost 4 bases and 5 bases, there was a span of 15 bases. The CDR3 sequence is 14 residues long. The DNA for the CDR3 is TGTGCCAGCAGTTCGGCCCCCCGGGCCGACGAGCAGTACTTC. Protein sequence: CASSSAPRADEQYF.

The V call is TRBV30, the J call TRBJ2-5; the D gene is possibly TRBD2 (6 bases). V was trimmed by 3 bases and J by 1 base, leaving 15 bases between them. Germline loops: CDR1 GTSNPN, CDR2 SVGIG (reference sequence). The CDR3 loop spans 15 amino acids. The DNA of the CDR3 is TGTGCCTGGAGGCCCGGAGCGGGCCCCCAAGAGACCCAGTACTTC. Translation: CAWRPGAGPQETQYF.

This rearrangement joins TRBV20-1 to TRBJ1-2; perhaps TRBD1 as D (5 bases). Germline assignment: CDR1 DFQATT and CDR2 SNEGSKA (reference sequence). The CDR3 is 14 residues long. V was trimmed by 7 bases and J by 3 bases, leaving 18 bases between them. CDR3: CSVPPGYIDYGYTF. Here the CDR3 DNA reads TGCAGTGTCCCTCCAGGGTATATCGACTATGGCTACACCTTC.

The J gene is TRBJ1-1, the V gene TRBV4-3, with a possible D match to TRBD1 (5 bases). V lost 0 bases and J 5 bases, leaving 13 bases between the germline ends. CDR1 and CDR2 from the germline V gene are LGHNA and YSLEER. The length of the CDR3 is 15 residues. As DNA, the CDR3 is TGCGCCAGCAGCCAAGATGACAGTTGGGGGACTGAAGCTTTCTTT. Its translation is CASSQDDSWGTEAFF.

This clonotype has a single count. The chain is built from TRBV7-9 and TRBJ2-1; 7 bases align to TRBD2. Germline CDR1 is SEHNR and CDR2 is FQNEAQ (reference sequence). J was trimmed by 0 bases and V by 5 bases; bases with no gene match: 10. The CDR3 has 17 amino acids. The CDR3 region has the DNA TGTGCCAGCAGCCCCCGGGTGGGGGGGAGCTCCTACAATGAGCAGTTCTTC. This encodes CASSPRVGGSSYNEQFF. Combining the CDR3 with reference TRBV7-9 and TRBJ2-1 gives the whole variable domain DTGVSQNPRHKITKRGQNVTFRCDPISEHNRLYWYRQTLGQGPEFLTYFQNEAQLEKSRLLSDRFSAERPKGSFSTLEIQRTEQGDSAMYLCASSPRVGGSSYNEQFFGPGTRLTVL.

V gene TRBV6-2 or TRBV6-3 combines with J gene TRBJ2-1; TRBD2 is a possible D gene (6 bases). The CDR3 length is 14 residues. CDR1 is MNHEY and CDR2 is SVGEGT in the germline V gene. Trimming shortened V by 4 bases and J by 7 bases, and 14 bases separated the two germline ends. In DNA form, the CDR3 reads TGTGCCAGCAGTTTTCGGGGACGGGGGAATGAGCAGTTCTTC. Encoded protein: CASSFRGRGNEQFF.

CDR3 sequence: CASSQDLAYQETQYF. In DNA, the CDR3 is TGCGCCAGCAGCCAAGACCTAGCGTACCAAGAGACCCAGTACTTC. The chain uses TRBV4-3 and TRBJ2-5, with D perhaps matching TRBD2 (6 bases). Trimming left V 0 bases short and J 0 bases short, with 8 bases between. The germline CDR1 and CDR2 sequences are LGHNA and YSLEER. The CDR3 totals 15 residues.

This clonotype was seen a few times. The chain uses TRBV2 and TRBJ1-1, with 10 bases fitting TRBD1. The ends lost 5 bases at V and 1 base at J; junction bases unmatched: 1. The CDR3 totals 14 residues. Germline V gene sequence: CDR1 SNHLY, CDR2 FYNNEI. CDR3 nucleotides: TGTGCCAGCAGTCGACAGGGGGCGAACACTGAAGCTTTCTTT. Amino acids: CASSRQGANTEAFF. Filled out from reference TRBV2 and TRBJ1-1, the complete variable domain reads EPEVTQTPSHQVTQMGQEVILRCVPISNHLYFYWYRQILGQKVEFLVSFYNNEISEKSEIFDDQFSVERPDGSNFTLKIRSTKLEDSAMYFCASSRQGANTEAFFGQGTRLTVV.

The chain carries TRBV28 and TRBJ2-3, with D tentatively TRBD2 (6 bases). The CDR3 is 14 amino acids. Germline V gene lookup returns CDR1 MDHEN and CDR2 SYDVKM. V was trimmed by 2 bases and J by 5 bases, leaving 11 bases between them. CDR3 coding DNA: TGTGCCAGCAGTTTAGGCAGGGAGGTAGATACGCAGTATTTT. Protein product: CASSLGREVDTQYF.

The chain is built from TRBV29-1 and TRBJ1-1; D may be TRBD1 (6 bases). The V gene's germline CDR1 is SQVTM and CDR2 ANQGSEA. This CDR3 comprises 12 residues. Trimming shortened V by 7 bases and J by 5 bases, and 14 bases separated the two germline ends. The CDR3 DNA reads TGCAGCGCCAGGCGAGGGGGAACTGAAGCTTTCTTT. Protein product: CSARRGGTEAFF. The full variable domain, rest sourced from reference TRBV29-1 and TRBJ1-1, is SAVISQKPSRDICQRGTSLTIQCQVDSQVTMMFWYRQQPGQSLTLIATANQGSEATYESGFVIDKFPISRPNLTFSTLTVSNMSPEDSSIYLCSARRGGTEAFFGQGTRLTVV.

This chain joins TRBV9 and TRBJ1-2, with TRBD1 matching 7 bases. The CDR3 length is 13 residues. Germline V gene data show CDR1 as SGDLS and CDR2 as YYNGEE. V shed 3 bases, J shed 2 bases, and the junction held 1 base outside the gene matches. In nucleotides, the CDR3 is TGTGCCAGCAGCGAGACAGGGAACTATGGCTACACCTTC. Translating it yields CASSETGNYGYTF.

The chain employs TRBV5-6 and TRBJ1-5, with D possibly TRBD1 on 6 matching bases. The CDR3 is 16 amino acids. Germline CDR1 is SGHDT and CDR2 is YYEEEE. V gave up 0 bases and J gave up 0 bases, with 10 bases separating them. The CDR3 region has the DNA TGTGCCAGCAGCTTGGCGGGACACGATAGCAATCAGCCCCAGCATTTT. This encodes CASSLAGHDSNQPQHF.

The chain has TRBV13 and TRBJ2-1; 8 nucleotides match TRBD2. The V and J ends lost 5 bases and 10 bases, in that order; junction bases with no gene match: 13. This CDR3 comprises 15 residues. Germline V gives CDR1 PRHDT, CDR2 FYEKMQ (reference sequence). The DNA of the CDR3 is TGTGCCAGCAGCCCCTCCGGGACTAGGGTTGGCGAGCAGTTCTTC. It codes for CASSPSGTRVGEQFF.

J is TRBJ1-6 and V is TRBV7-9; D is perhaps TRBD1 (5 bases). The CDR3 is 12 residues long. CDR1 and CDR2 from the germline V gene are SEHNR and FQNEAQ (reference sequence). Trimming took 5 bases from V and 15 from J, leaving 14 bases between them. DNA for the CDR3: TGTGCCAGCAGCCGAGCAGGGCTGCGCCTCCACTTT. Amino acids: CASSRAGLRLHF.

The chain joins TRBV27 to TRBJ2-7; D unresolved. Looked up from germline, CDR1 is MNHEY and CDR2 is SMNVEV (reference sequence). V lost 3 bases and J 0 bases, leaving 6 bases between the germline ends. The CDR3 sequence is 13 residues long. CDR3 amino acids: CASSFSSSYEQYF. The DNA of the CDR3 is TGTGCCAGCAGTTTTTCGAGCTCCTACGAGCAGTACTTC.

V gene TRBV7-2 combines with J gene TRBJ2-7; D may be TRBD1 (5 bases). Germline lookup yields CDR1 SGHTA and CDR2 FQGNSA. The CDR3 consists of 10 residues. V shed 8 bases and J shed 6 bases, with 8 bases lying between them. In DNA, the CDR3 is TGTGCCAGCCAGGGCCGCGAGCAGTACTTC. Translation: CASQGREQYF.

The gene calls are TRBV11-2 and TRBJ2-7; D remains ambiguous. Trimming shortened V by 4 bases and J by 6 bases, and 7 bases separated the two germline ends. The CDR3 totals 11 residues. The germline CDR1 and CDR2 sequences are SGHAT and FQNNGV. Here the CDR3 reads CASSSIGEQYF. In DNA form, the CDR3 reads TGTGCCAGCAGCTCCATCGGCGAGCAGTACTTC.

This sequence joins TRBV3-1 and TRBJ1-1; a weak D match, TRBD1 (6 bases). This CDR3 region has 16 residues. V gave up 1 base and J gave up 0 bases, with 12 bases separating them. Germline V CDR1 and CDR2: LGHDT, YNNKEL (reference sequence). The CDR3 coding sequence is TGTGCCAGCAGCCAAGTAGACAGGAGGCTGAACACTGAAGCTTTCTTT. Translating it yields CASSQVDRRLNTEAFF.

The chain has TRBV9 and TRBJ2-7; 7 positions match TRBD1. The ends lost 0 bases at V and 3 bases at J; junction bases unmatched: 3. Germline assignment: CDR1 SGDLS and CDR2 YYNGEE. This CDR3 has 14 residues. The DNA for the CDR3 is TGTGCCAGCAGCGTAGGTGCAGGGGGCTACGAGCAGTACTTC. Translating it yields CASSVGAGGYEQYF.

The chain links TRBV6-2 or TRBV6-3 to TRBJ2-7; 12 bases match TRBD2. There are 16 residues in the CDR3. Germline V gene sequence: CDR1 MNHEY, CDR2 SVGEGT. J gave up 3 bases and V 5 bases, and 8 bases lay outside the gene matches. This CDR3 reads CASSPTSGGLLYEQYF. The CDR3, as DNA: TGTGCCAGCAGTCCGACTAGCGGGGGCCTTCTCTACGAGCAGTACTTC.

This clonotype was found a few times. The V call is TRBV27, the J call TRBJ2-7; D might be TRBD2 (5 bases). The V gene lost 4 bases and the J gene lost 4 bases, with 11 bases spanning the gap. Looked up from germline, CDR1 is MNHEY and CDR2 is SMNVEV (reference sequence). CDR3 length: 13 amino acids. CDR3 nucleotide sequence: TGTGCCAGCAGTTCCGATGGAGGTTACGAGCAGTACTTC. It encodes CASSSDGGYEQYF.